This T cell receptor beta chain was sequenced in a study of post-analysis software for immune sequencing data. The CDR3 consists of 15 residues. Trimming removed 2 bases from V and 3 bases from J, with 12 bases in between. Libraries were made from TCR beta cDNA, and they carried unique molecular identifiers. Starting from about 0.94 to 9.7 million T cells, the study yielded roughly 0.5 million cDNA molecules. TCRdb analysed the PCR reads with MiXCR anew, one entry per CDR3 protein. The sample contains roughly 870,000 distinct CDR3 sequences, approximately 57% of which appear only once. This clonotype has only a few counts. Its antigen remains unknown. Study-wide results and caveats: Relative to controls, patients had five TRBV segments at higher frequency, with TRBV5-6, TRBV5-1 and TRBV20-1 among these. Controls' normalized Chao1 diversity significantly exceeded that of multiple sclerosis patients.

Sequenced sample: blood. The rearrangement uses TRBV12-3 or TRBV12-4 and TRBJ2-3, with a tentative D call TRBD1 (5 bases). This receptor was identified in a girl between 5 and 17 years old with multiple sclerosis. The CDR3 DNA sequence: TGTGCCAGCAGTTTATTGGCAGGGAAGACAGATACGCAGTATTTT. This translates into CASSLLAGKTDTQYF.